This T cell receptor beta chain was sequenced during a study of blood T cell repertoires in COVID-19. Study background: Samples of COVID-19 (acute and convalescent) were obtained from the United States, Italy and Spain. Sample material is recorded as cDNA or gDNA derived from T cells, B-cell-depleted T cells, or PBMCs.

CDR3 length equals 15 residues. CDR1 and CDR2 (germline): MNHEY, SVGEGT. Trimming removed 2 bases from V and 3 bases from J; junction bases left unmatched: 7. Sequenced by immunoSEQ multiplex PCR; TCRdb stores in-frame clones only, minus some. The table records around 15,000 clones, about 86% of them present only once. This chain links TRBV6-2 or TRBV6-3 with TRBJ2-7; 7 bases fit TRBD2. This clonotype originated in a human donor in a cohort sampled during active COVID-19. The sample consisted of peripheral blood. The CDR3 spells CASSYRRGGDYEQYF. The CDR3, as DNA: TGTGCCAGCAGTTACCGACGGGGAGGGGACTACGAGCAGTACTTC.